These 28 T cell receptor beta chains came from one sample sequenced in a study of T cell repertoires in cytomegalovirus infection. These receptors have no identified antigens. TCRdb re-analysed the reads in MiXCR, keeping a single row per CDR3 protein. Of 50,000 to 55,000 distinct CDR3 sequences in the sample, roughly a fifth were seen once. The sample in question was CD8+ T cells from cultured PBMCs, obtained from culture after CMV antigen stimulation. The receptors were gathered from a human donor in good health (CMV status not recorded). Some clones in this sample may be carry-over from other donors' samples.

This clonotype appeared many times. The CDR3: CASSLSPRLNTEAFF. As DNA, the CDR3 is TGTGCCAGCAGCTTAAGTCCACGGCTGAACACTGAAGCTTTCTTT. The chain combines TRBV7-3 with TRBJ1-1; D is unclear. The V end was cut by 1 base, the J end by 0 bases, with 9 bases between. This CDR3 has 15 residues. Germline-derived CDR1 and CDR2 are SGHTA and FQGTGA.

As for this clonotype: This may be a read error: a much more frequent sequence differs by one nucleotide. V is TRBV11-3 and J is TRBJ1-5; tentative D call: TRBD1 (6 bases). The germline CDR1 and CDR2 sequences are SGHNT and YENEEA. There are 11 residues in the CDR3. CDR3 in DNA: TGTGTCAGCAGCCTCCGGGACACCCAGCATTTT. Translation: CVSSLRDTQHF.

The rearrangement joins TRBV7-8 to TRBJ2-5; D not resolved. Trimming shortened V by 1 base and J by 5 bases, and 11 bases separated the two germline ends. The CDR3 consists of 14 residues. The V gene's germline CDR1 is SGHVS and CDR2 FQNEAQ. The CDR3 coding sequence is TGTGCCAGCAGCTTAGTAGACCGTCGTGAGACCCAGTACTTC. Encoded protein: CASSLVDRRETQYF.

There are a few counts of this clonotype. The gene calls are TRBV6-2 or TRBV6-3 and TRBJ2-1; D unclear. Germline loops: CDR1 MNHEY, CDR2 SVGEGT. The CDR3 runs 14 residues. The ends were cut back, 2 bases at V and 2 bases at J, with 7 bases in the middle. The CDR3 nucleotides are TGTGCCAGCAGTTACGGGGTCACCTACAATGAGCAGTTCTTC. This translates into CASSYGVTYNEQFF.

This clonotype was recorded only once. The CDR3 here is CASSPSDRASNQPQHF. The CDR3 DNA sequence: TGTGCCAGCAGCCCCTCGGACAGGGCAAGCAATCAGCCCCAGCATTTT. The chain links TRBV3-1 to TRBJ1-5; 8 positions agree with TRBD1. There are 16 residues in the CDR3. The germline gives CDR1 LGHDT, CDR2 YNNKEL (reference sequence). With 4 bases clipped from V and 1 base from J, the junction kept 6 bases outside the gene matches.

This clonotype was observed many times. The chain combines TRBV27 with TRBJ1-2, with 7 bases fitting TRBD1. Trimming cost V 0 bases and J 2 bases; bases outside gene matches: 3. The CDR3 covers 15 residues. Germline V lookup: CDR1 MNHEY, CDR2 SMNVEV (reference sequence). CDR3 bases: TGTGCCAGCAGTTTATCCGGGACAGCGAACTATGGCTACACCTTC. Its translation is CASSLSGTANYGYTF.

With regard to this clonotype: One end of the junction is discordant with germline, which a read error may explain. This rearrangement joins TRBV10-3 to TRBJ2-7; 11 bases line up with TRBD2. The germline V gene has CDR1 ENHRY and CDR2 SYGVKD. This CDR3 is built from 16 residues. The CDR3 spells CVISESTSGKTYEQYF. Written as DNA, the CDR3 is TGTGTCATCAGTGAGTCGACTAGCGGGAAGACCTACGAGCAGTACTTC.

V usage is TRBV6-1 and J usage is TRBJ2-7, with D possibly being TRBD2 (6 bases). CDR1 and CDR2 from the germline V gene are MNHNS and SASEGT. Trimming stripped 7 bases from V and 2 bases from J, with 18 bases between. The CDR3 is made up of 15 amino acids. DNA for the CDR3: TGTGCCAGCACCCGCCCCGGGAGAACCCCCTACGAGCAGTACTTC. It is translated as CASTRPGRTPYEQYF.

DNA for the CDR3: TGTGCCAGCAGCTTAGGGGACAGGGCCCCCACTGAAGCTTTCTTT. It encodes CASSLGDRAPTEAFF. The V call is TRBV7-9, the J call TRBJ1-1; 9 bases are a match to TRBD1. V lost 1 base, J lost 4 bases, and 4 bases stayed unmatched. This CDR3 contains 15 residues. Germline V gene data show CDR1 as SEHNR and CDR2 as FQNEAQ (reference sequence).

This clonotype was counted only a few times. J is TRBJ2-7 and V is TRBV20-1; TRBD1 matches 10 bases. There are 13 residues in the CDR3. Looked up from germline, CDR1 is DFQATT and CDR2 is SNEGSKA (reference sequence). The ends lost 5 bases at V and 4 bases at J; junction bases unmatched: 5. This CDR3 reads CSAAGQGEYEQYF. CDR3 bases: TGCAGTGCTGCTGGACAGGGGGAATACGAGCAGTACTTC.

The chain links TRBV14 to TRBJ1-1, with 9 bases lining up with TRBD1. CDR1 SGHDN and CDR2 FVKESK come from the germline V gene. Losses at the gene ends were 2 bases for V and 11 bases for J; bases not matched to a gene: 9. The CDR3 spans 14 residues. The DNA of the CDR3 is TGTGCCAGCAGCCAACTAGGACAGGGGCCCGCGGCTTTCTTT. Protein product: CASSQLGQGPAAFF.

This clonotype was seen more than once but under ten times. The CDR3 protein is CASSERGQGGVTGELFF. CDR3 DNA sequence: TGTGCCAGCAGTGAAAGAGGACAGGGTGGTGTCACCGGGGAGCTGTTTTTT. The chain has TRBV6-1 and TRBJ2-2, with TRBD1 matching 8 bases. V was pared by 2 bases and J by 4 bases, with 9 bases of the junction left unmatched. This CDR3 comprises 17 residues. The germline V gene encodes CDR1 MNHNS and CDR2 SASEGT.

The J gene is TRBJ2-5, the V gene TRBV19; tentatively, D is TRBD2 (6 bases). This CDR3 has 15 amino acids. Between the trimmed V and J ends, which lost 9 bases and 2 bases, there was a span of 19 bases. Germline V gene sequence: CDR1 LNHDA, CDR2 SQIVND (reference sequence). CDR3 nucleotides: TGTGCCAGCGGGAGTGATGAAGGGAAACAAGAGACCCAGTACTTC. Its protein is CASGSDEGKQETQYF.

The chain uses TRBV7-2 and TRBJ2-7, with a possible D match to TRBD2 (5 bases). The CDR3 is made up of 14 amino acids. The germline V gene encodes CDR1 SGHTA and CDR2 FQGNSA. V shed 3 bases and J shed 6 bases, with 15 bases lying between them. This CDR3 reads CASSFGVGDSEQYF. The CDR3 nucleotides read TGTGCCAGCAGCTTCGGGGTGGGTGATAGCGAGCAGTACTTC. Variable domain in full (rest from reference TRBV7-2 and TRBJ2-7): GAGVSQSPSNKVTEKGKDVELRCDPISGHTALYWYRQSLGQGLEFLIYFQGNSAPDKSGLPSDRFSAERTGGSVSTLTIQRTQQEDSAVYLCASSFGVGDSEQYFGPGTRLTVT.

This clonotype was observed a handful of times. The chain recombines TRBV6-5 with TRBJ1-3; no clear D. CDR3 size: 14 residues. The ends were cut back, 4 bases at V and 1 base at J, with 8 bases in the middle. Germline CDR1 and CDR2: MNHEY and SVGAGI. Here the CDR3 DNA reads TGTGCCAGCAGTTGGGCGGGATCTGGAAACACCATATATTTT. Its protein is CASSWAGSGNTIYF.

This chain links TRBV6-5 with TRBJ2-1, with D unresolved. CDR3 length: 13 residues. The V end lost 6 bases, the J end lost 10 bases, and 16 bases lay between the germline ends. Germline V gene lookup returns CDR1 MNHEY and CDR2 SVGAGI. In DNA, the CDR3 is TGTGCCAGCAGCTTGGGCCGTTATAGAGAGCAGTTCTTC. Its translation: CASSLGRYREQFF.

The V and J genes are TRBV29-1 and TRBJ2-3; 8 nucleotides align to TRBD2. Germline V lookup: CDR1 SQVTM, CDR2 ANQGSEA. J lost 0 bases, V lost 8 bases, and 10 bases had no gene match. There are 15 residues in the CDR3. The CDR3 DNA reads TGCAGCTCCTCGGGGGGGGGAACTAGCACAGATACGCAGTATTTT. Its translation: CSSSGGGTSTDTQYF.

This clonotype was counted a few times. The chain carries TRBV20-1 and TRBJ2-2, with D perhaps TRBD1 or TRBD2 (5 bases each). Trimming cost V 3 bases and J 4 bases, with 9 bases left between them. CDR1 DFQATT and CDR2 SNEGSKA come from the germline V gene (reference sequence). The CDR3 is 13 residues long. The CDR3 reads CSARGEITGELFF. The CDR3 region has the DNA TGCAGTGCTAGGGGGGAAATCACCGGGGAGCTGTTTTTT.

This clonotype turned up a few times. DNA of the CDR3: TGTGCCAGCAGCTTGAGGCCGGAACAGGAAGAGACCCAGTACTTC. Its translation is CASSLRPEQEETQYF. V usage is TRBV5-6 and J usage is TRBJ2-5; maybe TRBD1 (5 bases). Trimming pared 1 base from V and 3 bases from J, leaving 13 bases between. The CDR3 has 15 residues. CDR1 SGHDT and CDR2 YYEEEE come from the germline V gene.

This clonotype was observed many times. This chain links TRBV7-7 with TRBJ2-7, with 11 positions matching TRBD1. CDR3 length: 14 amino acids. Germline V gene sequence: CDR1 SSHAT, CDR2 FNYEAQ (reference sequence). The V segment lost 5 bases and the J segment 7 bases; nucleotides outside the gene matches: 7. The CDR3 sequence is CASSPGQGAREQYF. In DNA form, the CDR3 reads TGTGCCAGCAGCCCAGGACAGGGGGCTAGGGAGCAGTACTTC.

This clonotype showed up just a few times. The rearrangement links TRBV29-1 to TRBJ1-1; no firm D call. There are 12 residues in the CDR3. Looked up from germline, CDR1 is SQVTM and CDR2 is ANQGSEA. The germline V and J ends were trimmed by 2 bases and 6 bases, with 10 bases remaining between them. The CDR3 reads CSVEREIAEAFF. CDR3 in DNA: TGCAGCGTTGAACGAGAGATCGCTGAAGCTTTCTTT.

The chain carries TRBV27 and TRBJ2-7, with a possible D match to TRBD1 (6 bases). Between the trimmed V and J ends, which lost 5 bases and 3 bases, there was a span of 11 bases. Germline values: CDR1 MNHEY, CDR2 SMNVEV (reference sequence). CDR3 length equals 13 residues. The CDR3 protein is CASSPTGYYEQYF. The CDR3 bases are TGTGCCAGCAGTCCCACAGGGTACTACGAGCAGTACTTC.

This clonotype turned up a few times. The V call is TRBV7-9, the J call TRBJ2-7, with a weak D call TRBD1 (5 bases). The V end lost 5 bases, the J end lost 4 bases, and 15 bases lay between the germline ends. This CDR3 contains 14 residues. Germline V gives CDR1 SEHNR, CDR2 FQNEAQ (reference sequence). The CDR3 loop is CASSGSGAGYEQYF. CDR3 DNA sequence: TGTGCCAGCAGCGGAAGTGGGGCCGGATACGAGCAGTACTTC.

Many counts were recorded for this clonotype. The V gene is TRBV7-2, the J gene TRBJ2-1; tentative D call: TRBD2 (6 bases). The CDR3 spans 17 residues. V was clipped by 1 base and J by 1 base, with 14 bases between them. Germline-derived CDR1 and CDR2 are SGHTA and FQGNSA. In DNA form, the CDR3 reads TGTGCCAGCAGCTTAGGGGCCTCCCGGGGGTCCTACAATGAGCAGTTCTTC. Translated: CASSLGASRGSYNEQFF.

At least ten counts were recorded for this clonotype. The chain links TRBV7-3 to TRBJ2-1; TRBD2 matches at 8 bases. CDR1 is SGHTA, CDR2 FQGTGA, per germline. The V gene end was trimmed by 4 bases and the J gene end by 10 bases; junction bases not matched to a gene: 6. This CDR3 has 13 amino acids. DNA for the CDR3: TGTGCCAGCAGCTACGGGGGGGCAGGCGAGCAGTTCTTC. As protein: CASSYGGAGEQFF.

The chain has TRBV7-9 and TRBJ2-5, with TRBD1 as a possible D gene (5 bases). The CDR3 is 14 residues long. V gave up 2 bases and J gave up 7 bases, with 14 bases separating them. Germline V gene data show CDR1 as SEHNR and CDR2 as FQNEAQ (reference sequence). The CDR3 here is CASSLNTGSGTQYF. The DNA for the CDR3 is TGTGCCAGCAGCTTAAATACAGGTTCAGGGACCCAGTACTTC. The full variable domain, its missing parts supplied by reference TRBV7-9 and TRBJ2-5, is DTGVSQNPRHKITKRGQNVTFRCDPISEHNRLYWYRQTLGQGPEFLTYFQNEAQLEKSRLLSDRFSAERPKGSFSTLEIQRTEQGDSAMYLCASSLNTGSGTQYFGPGTRLLVL.

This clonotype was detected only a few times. CDR3 DNA sequence: TGTGCCAGTAGTAGGGACGGCTCACCTAACAATGAGCAGTTCTTC. It yields the protein CASSRDGSPNNEQFF. The chain employs TRBV19 and TRBJ2-1, with D perhaps assigned TRBD1 or TRBD2 (5 bases each). Germline lookup yields CDR1 LNHDA and CDR2 SQIVND (reference sequence). The CDR3 covers 15 residues. V gave up 4 bases and J gave up 5 bases, with 15 bases separating them.

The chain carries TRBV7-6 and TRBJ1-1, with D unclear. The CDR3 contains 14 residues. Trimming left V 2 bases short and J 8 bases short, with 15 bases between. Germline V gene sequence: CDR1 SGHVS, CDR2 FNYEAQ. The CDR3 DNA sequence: TGTGCCAGCAGCTTACGTAAGGAAGGATCCGAAGCTTTCTTT. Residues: CASSLRKEGSEAFF. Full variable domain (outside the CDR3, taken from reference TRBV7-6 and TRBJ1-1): GAGVSQSPRYKVTKRGQDVALRCDPISGHVSLYWYRQALGQGPEFLTYFNYEAQQDKSGLPNDRFSAERPEGSISTLTIQRTEQRDSAMYRCASSLRKEGSEAFFGQGTRLTVV.